This TCR beta chain originates from a study of blood T cells in healthy people across ages. The CDR3 is 15 residues long. The germline V gene encodes CDR1 MNHEY and CDR2 SVGAGI. Trimming removed 2 bases from V and 2 bases from J; junction bases left unmatched: 5. With a J-beta primer mix and a sample-barcoded 5' primer, a second PCR ran 7 to 11 cycles. A tag from a template-switch adaptor with 12 random nucleotides marked each cDNA molecule. TCRdb itself ran the 5' RACE reads through MiXCR, one entry per CDR3 protein. This table has about 1.4 million distinct CDR3 sequences, 59% appearing once. Every sample yielded at least 6.5 million isolated PBMCs.

The source is a man younger than 35 in good health. This rearrangement joins TRBV6-5 to TRBJ2-7; 8 bases are shared with TRBD1. Sequencing was performed on blood. The CDR3 nucleotides read TGTGCCAGCAGTTACGCGGGACAGGCGCCCTACGAGCAGTACTTC. It yields the protein CASSYAGQAPYEQYF.